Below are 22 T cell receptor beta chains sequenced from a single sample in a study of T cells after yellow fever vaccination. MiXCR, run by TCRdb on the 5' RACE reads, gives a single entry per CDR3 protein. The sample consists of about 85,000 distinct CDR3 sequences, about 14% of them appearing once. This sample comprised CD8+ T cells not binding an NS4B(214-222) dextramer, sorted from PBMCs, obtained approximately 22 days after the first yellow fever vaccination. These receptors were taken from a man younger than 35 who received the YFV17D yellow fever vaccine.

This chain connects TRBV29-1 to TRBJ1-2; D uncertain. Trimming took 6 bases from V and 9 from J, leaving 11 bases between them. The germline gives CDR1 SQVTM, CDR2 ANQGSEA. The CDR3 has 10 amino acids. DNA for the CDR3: TGCAGCGTCGACGCTAATCGCTACACCTTC. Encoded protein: CSVDANRYTF.

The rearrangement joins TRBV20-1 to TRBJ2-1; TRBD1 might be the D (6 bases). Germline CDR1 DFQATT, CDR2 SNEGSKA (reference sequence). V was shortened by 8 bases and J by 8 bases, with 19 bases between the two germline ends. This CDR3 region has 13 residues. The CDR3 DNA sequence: TGCAGTCCAGGGACCCTCACAGGGTATGAGCAGTTCTTC. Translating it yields CSPGTLTGYEQFF.

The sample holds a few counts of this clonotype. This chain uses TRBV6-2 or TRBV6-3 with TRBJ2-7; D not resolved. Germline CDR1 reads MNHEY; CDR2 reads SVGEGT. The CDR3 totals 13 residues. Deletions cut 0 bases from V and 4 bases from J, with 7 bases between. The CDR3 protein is CASSYSTRYEQYV. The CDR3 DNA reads TGTGCCAGCAGTTACTCGACGAGGTACGAGCAGTACGTC.

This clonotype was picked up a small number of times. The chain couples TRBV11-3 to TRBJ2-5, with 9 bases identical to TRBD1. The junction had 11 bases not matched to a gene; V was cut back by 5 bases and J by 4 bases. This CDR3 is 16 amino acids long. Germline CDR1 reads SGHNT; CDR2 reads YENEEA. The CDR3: CASSKYGTGLGETQYF. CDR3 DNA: TGTGCCAGCAGCAAATACGGGACAGGGTTGGGAGAGACCCAGTACTTC.

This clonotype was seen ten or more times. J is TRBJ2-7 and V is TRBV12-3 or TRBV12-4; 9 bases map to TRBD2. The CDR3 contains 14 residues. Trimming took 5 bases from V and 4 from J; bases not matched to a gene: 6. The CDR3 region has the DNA TGTGCCAGCAGTACCGGGACTAGCTTTTACGAGCAGTACTTC. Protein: CASSTGTSFYEQYF.

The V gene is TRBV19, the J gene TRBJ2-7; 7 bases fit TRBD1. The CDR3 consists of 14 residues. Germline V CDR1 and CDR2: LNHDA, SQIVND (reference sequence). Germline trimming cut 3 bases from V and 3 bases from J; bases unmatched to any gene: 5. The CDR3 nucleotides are TGTGCCAGTAGTATCAAGGGGGCGATCTACGAGCAGTACTTC. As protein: CASSIKGAIYEQYF.

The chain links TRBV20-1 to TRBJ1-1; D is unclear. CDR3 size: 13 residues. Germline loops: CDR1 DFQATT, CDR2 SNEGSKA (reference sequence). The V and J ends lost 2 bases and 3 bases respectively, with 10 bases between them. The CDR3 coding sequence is TGCAGTGCTAGACCGTTCCGGGACACTGAAGCTTTCTTT. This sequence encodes CSARPFRDTEAFF.

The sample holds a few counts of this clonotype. The DNA for the CDR3 is TGCGCCAGCAGCCAAGATATGGCAGGGGGCCCCTCTGGGGCCAACGTCCTGACTTTC. It codes for CASSQDMAGGPSGANVLTF. V is TRBV4-3 and J is TRBJ2-6, with TRBD1 matching over 8 bases. This CDR3 is built from 19 residues. The germline V gene encodes CDR1 LGHNA and CDR2 YSLEER. J lost 0 bases, V lost 0 bases, and 7 bases had no gene match.

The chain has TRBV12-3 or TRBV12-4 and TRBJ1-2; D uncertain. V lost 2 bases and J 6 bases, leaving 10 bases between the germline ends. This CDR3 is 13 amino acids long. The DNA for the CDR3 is TGTGCCAGCAGTTTAAGTTACTTCGATGGCTACACCTTC. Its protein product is CASSLSYFDGYTF.

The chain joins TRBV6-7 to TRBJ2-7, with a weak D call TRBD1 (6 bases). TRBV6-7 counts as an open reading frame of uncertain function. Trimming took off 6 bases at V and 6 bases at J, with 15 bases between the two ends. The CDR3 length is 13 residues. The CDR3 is CASSKGQSGEQYF. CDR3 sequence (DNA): TGTGCCAGCAGCAAAGGACAGTCTGGCGAGCAGTACTTC.

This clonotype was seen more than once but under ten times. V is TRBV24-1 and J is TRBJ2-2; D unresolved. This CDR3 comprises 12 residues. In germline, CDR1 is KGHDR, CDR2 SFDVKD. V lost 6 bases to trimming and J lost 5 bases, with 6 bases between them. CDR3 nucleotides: TGTGCCACCAGTCCCGGGACCGGGGAGCTGTTTTTT. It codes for CATSPGTGELFF.

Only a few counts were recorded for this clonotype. In DNA, the CDR3 is TGCGCCAGCAGCCAAGACGCCTTTTTCCGGGACAGGGGTGCCACTGAAGCTTTCTTT. Translating it yields CASSQDAFFRDRGATEAFF. The rearrangement joins TRBV4-3 to TRBJ1-1, with 10 bases lining up with TRBD1. The germline gives CDR1 LGHNA, CDR2 YSLEER. The CDR3 totals 19 residues. V was pared by 0 bases and J by 4 bases, with 14 bases of the junction left unmatched.

The CDR3 bases are TGTGCCATCAGTGAGTCGTCCCAGCGGGACTACAATGAGCAGTTCTTC. Translating it yields CAISESSQRDYNEQFF. The chain is built from TRBV10-3 and TRBJ2-1, with 7 bases matching TRBD2. The CDR3 loop spans 16 amino acids. Germline V gives CDR1 ENHRY, CDR2 SYGVKD. V was clipped by 0 bases and J by 3 bases; unmatched bases: 5.

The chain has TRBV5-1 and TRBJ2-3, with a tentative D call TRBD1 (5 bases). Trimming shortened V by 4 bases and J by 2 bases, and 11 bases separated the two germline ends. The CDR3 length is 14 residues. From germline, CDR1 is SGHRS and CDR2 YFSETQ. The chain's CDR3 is CASSPQGVTDTQYF. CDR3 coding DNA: TGCGCCAGCAGCCCCCAGGGTGTCACAGATACGCAGTATTTT.

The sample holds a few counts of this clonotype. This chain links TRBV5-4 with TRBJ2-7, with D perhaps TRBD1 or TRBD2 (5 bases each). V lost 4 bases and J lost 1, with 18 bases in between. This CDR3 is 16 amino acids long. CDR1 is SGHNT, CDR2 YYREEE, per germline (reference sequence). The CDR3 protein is CASSPYPERGSYEQYF. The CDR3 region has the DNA TGTGCCAGCAGCCCCTACCCCGAGAGGGGTTCCTACGAGCAGTACTTC.

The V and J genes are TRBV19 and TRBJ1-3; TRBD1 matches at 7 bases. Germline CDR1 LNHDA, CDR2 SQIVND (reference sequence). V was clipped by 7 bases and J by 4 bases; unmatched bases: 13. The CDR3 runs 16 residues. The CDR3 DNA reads TGTGCCAGTACTCGGGGCCCTGACAGGGCGGGAAACACCATATATTTT. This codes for CASTRGPDRAGNTIYF.

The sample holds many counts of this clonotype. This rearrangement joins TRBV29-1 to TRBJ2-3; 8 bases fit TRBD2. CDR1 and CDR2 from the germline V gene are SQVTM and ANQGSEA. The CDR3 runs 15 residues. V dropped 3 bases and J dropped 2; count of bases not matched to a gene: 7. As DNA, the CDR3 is TGCAGCGTTGACGGGGCTAGCGGGCTCACAGATACGCAGTATTTT. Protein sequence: CSVDGASGLTDTQYF.

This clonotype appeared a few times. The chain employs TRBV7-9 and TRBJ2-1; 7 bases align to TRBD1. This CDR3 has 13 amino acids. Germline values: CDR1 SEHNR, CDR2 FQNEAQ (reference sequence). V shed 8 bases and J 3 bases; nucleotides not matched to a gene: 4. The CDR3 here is CASGTVDYNEQFF. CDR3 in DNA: TGTGCCAGCGGGACAGTTGACTACAATGAGCAGTTCTTC.

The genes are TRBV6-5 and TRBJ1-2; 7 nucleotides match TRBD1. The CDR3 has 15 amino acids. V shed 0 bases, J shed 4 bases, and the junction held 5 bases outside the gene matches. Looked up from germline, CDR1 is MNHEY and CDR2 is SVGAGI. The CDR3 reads CASSYSRTGIYGYTF. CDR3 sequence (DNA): TGTGCCAGCAGTTACTCGAGGACAGGAATCTATGGCTACACCTTC.

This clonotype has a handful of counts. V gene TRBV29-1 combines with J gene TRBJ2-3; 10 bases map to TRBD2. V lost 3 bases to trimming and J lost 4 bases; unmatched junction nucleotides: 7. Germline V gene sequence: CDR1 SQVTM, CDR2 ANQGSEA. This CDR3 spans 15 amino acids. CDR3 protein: CSVEGTSAASDTQYF. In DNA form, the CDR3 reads TGCAGCGTTGAGGGGACTAGCGCCGCCTCAGATACGCAGTATTTT.

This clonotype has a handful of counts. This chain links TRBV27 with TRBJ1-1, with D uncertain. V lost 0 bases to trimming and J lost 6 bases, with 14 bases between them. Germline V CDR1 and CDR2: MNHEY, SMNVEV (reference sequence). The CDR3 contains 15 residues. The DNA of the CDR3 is TGTGCCAGCAGTTTATCATGGGGTTATAAGGCTGAAGCTTTCTTT. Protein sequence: CASSLSWGYKAEAFF.

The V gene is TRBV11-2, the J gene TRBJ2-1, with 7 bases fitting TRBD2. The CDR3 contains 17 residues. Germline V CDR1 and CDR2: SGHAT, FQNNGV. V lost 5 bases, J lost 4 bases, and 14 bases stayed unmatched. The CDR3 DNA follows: TGTGCCAGCAGCACCCGGGAGGCACGGAAAGGTTACAATGAGCAGTTCTTC. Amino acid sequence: CASSTREARKGYNEQFF.